At least ten counts were recorded for the clone carrying this T cell receptor beta chain. The antigen remains unidentified. The iRepertoire nested amplicon-rescue multiplex PCR amplified TCR alpha and beta CDR3s from RNA. Input was roughly 85-450 ng of tissue mRNA or PBMC total RNA. TCRdb reprocessed the multiplex PCR reads with MiXCR, giving one entry per CDR3 protein. The sample contains about 190,000 distinct CDR3 sequences, approximately 30% of which appear only once. The sample comes from a study of glioma-infiltrating T cells. Germline V gives CDR1 MNHNS, CDR2 SASEGT. The CDR3 has 13 residues. Trimming removed 7 bases from V and 9 bases from J, with 16 bases in between. Findings of the study overall: Tissue-blood divergence was below expectation in non-neoplastic patients, above in gliomas. Only very few CDR3 sequences appeared in both tissue and blood.

The material sequenced was glioma tissue, nonneoplastic brain tissue, or PBMCs (not recorded which). The V call is TRBV6-1, the J call TRBJ1-5; D ambiguous. The origin of this receptor is a human donor with low-grade glioma or glioblastoma, undergoing nonglioma brain surgery, or in good health (not recorded which). CDR3 amino acids: CASTAGPDGPQHF. The CDR3 DNA sequence: TGTGCCAGCACCGCCGGCCCCGACGGGCCCCAGCATTTT.